This TCR beta chain was captured by sequencing in a study of blood T cell repertoires in COVID-19. Germline-derived CDR1 and CDR2 are SGHAT and FQDESV (reference sequence). The CDR3 is 16 amino acids. V gave up 4 bases and J gave up 7 bases, with 17 bases separating them. Produced via immunoSEQ multiplex PCR; TCRdb's table is partial and in-frame only. The table has about 210,000 clones, 75% to 85% seen once. Researchers sorted participants into cohorts using their self-reported clinical history. The clonotype originates from a man aged 35 to 55 who had recovered from COVID-19. The sample comprised PBMCs or T cells enriched from blood (not recorded which). The chain couples TRBV11-1 to TRBJ1-6, with a weak D call TRBD1 (6 bases). CDR3: CASSSSNRVRNSPLHF. The CDR3 DNA follows: TGTGCCAGCAGCTCCTCGAACAGGGTAAGGAATTCACCCCTCCACTTT.